This record looks at one T cell receptor (beta chain) sequence and its context. CDR1 LGHNA and CDR2 YNFKEQ come from the germline V gene. Trimming stripped 1 base from V and 0 bases from J, with 10 bases between. This CDR3 has 15 amino acids. Through a sample-barcoded 5' primer and a J-beta primer mix, a second PCR was run for roughly 6 to 12 cycles. TCRdb reprocessed the 5' RACE reads via MiXCR and lists one record per CDR3 protein. Counted here are over 1,200,000 distinct CDR3 sequences, approximately 59% occurring once; the ten biggest clones make up under 8.5%. The data belong to a study of blood T cells in healthy people across ages.

Sequences were obtained from blood. The TCR comes from a man in his late teens or twenties in good health. The chain combines TRBV4-2 with TRBJ2-7; D gene uncertain. CDR3 sequence reads: CASSQGLEHSYEQYF. CDR3 coding DNA: TGTGCCAGCAGCCAAGGGCTGGAACACTCCTACGAGCAGTACTTC.